These 21 T cell receptor beta chains came from one sample sequenced in a study of CD8+ T cells in alopecia areata. Pooled cells of cutaneous lymph node origin were sorted on CD4, CD8alpha, NKG2D, NKG2ACE and other markers. After isolation, RNA underwent reverse transcription to generate cDNA as the sequencing template. Profiling relied on immunoSEQ multiplex PCR, and the TCRdb table lists in-frame clones only, not all of them. The sample contains around 18,000 clones, none of them singletons. The sample was CD8+ T cells sorted from a lymph node. These receptors came from a C3H/HeJ mouse with alopecia areata. The MHC haplotype recorded for the strain is H2-k.

This clone appeared many times. These gene names are mouse names. From the germline J gene comes the end of the CDR3, since the read stops 4 residues before it. This sequence joins TRBV19 and TRBJ2-2; 8 nucleotides line up with TRBD2. Germline CDR1 reads FNHDT; CDR2 reads SITEND (reference sequence). This CDR3 has 14 amino acids. The V gene end was trimmed by 7 bases and the J gene end by 0 bases; junction bases not matched to a gene: 2. The covered CDR3 bases are TGTGCCAGCCGACTGGGGACAAACACCGGG. As protein: CASRLGTNTG. The complete CDR3 protein is CASRLGTNTGQLYF.

As regards this clone: The germline and genes are mouse ones. The CDR3 end is not reached by the read, which stops 4 residues before it; the germline J gene fills it in. This chain joins TRBV19 and TRBJ1-1; TRBD1 is a possible D gene (5 bases). CDR1 is FNHDT and CDR2 is SITEND in the germline V gene (reference sequence). Trimming pared 4 bases from V and 1 base from J, leaving 17 bases between. The CDR3 length is 16 residues. Partial CDR3 DNA: TGTGCCAGCAGTCTATATCCCGGGGGGGGAAACACA. Its translation is CASSLYPGGGNT. The whole CDR3 region reads CASSLYPGGGNTEVFF. The whole variable domain, remainder taken from reference TRBV19 and TRBJ1-1, is GGIITQTPKFLIGQEGQKLTLKCQQNFNHDTMYWYRQDSGKGLRLIYYSITENDLQKGDLSEGYDASREKKSSFSLTVTSAQKNEMAVFLCASSLYPGGGNTEVFFGKGTRLTVV.

About this clone: Gene names refer to mouse genes. The read stops 4 residues short of the end of the CDR3; the missing end is completed from the germline J gene. The chain recombines TRBV13-1 with TRBJ1-4; D is unresolved. V was cut by 1 base and J by 2 bases, with 6 bases left in between. This CDR3 is built from 14 residues. Germline V gives CDR1 NSHNY, CDR2 SYGAGN. The CDR3 protein is CASSDYRSNERLFF. The part of the CDR3 DNA that was read is TGTGCCAGCAGTGATTACAGATCCAACGAA.

Ten or more counts support this clone. The genes and germline here are from mouse. The CDR3 goes on 4 residues after the read ends, and that part is filled in from the germline J gene. The chain couples TRBV31 to TRBJ2-5, with TRBD2 matching 7 bases. There are 15 residues in the CDR3. Germline CDR1 is GKSSPN and CDR2 is SITVG. With V trimmed by 0 bases and J by 0 bases, 3 bases remained unmatched. This CDR3 is CAWSLTGINQDTQYF. The sequenced CDR3 bases are TGTGCCTGGAGTCTGACTGGGATTAACCAAGAC.

There are many counts of this clone. Gene names denote mouse genes. The sequence runs out 4 residues before the end of the CDR3; the remainder is reconstructed from the germline J gene. The genes are TRBV31 and TRBJ1-1; TRBD1 aligns across 8 bases. This CDR3 has 13 residues. V was pared by 1 base and J by 4 bases, with 2 bases of the junction left unmatched. Germline values: CDR1 GKSSPN, CDR2 SITVG. CDR3 protein: CAWSPGQGTEVFF. CDR3 DNA (partial): TGTGCCTGGAGTCCTGGACAGGGCACA.

This clone was counted at least ten times. Gene names and germline refer to mouse. The read stops 4 residues short of the end of the CDR3; the missing end is completed from the germline J gene. The chain has TRBV1 and TRBJ2-5; TRBD2 matches at 8 bases. This CDR3 is 14 amino acids long. From germline, CDR1 is NSQYPW and CDR2 LRSPGD (reference sequence). The CDR3 DNA, read in part, is TGCACCTGCAGTGCCCCACTGGGGGAAGAC. It yields the protein CTCSAPLGED. The CDR3, in full, reads CTCSAPLGEDTQYF.

Worth noting for this clone: Gene and germline names: mouse. The CDR3 end falls 4 residues outside the read, so it is completed with the germline J gene. The genes are TRBV19 and TRBJ2-1, with TRBD2 identical over 10 bases. Germline loops: CDR1 FNHDT, CDR2 SITEND (reference sequence). The CDR3 contains 14 residues. V lost 6 bases to trimming and J lost 5 bases; unmatched junction nucleotides: 5. CDR3 loop: CASTVDWGDAEQFF. The DNA read from the CDR3 is TGTGCCAGCACCGTCGACTGGGGGGATGCT.

This clone was found many times. Here the gene names and germline are mouse. The read ends 4 residues before the CDR3 terminus; that terminus is restored from the germline J gene. The V and J genes are TRBV14 and TRBJ2-5; 7 nucleotides align to TRBD1. The CDR3 is 11 residues long. The V gene's germline CDR1 is SGHDT and CDR2 FRDEAV. This CDR3 is CASRQGDTQYF. Partial CDR3 DNA: TGTGCCAGCAGACAGGGGGAC.

This clone has ten or more counts. Gene names are mouse gene names. The read terminates 4 residues before the CDR3 end, so the remaining end is supplied by the germline J gene. V usage is TRBV1 and J usage is TRBJ1-4; TRBD1 aligns across 9 bases. Trimming took 5 bases from V and 3 from J; bases not matched to a gene: 4. This CDR3 spans 15 amino acids. CDR1 is NSQYPW and CDR2 is LRSPGD in the germline V gene (reference sequence). The CDR3 region is CTCSSGTGTNERLFF. CDR3 DNA, as far as it was read: TGCACCTGCAGTTCCGGGACAGGGACCAACGAA.

With respect to this clone: Germline and genes here are mouse. From the germline J gene comes the end of the CDR3, since the read stops 4 residues before it. This chain connects TRBV17 to TRBJ2-5; D possibly corresponds to TRBD1 (6 bases). The length of the CDR3 is 15 residues. Germline V CDR1 and CDR2: MNHDT, YYDKIL. CDR3: CASSSPGQPGDTQYF. The sequenced part of the CDR3 DNA is TGTGCTAGCAGTAGCCCTGGACAGCCCGGAGAC.

Details on this clone: Gene names and germline match the mouse. Read sequence stops 4 residues before the CDR3 end, and the germline J gene provides the missing end. The V call is TRBV19, the J call TRBJ2-1; TRBD2 matches at 10 bases. V trimming: 6 bases; J trimming: 4 bases; junction bases outside the gene matches: 7. Germline V lookup: CDR1 FNHDT, CDR2 SITEND (reference sequence). The CDR3 has 15 amino acids. This CDR3 is CASTLTGGLYAEQFF. Incomplete CDR3 DNA: TGTGCCAGCACCTTGACTGGGGGGCTATATGCT.

This clone has more than one count but fewer than ten. Gene names follow the mouse nomenclature. With the read ending 4 residues before the CDR3 end, the germline J gene is used to fill in that end. The rearrangement uses TRBV13-3 and TRBJ2-4, with TRBD2 identical over 8 bases. CDR3 size: 14 residues. The ends lost 4 bases at V and 3 bases at J; junction bases unmatched: 4. Germline values: CDR1 NNHDY, CDR2 SYVADS. CDR3 amino acids: CASSPLGGQNTLYF. The CDR3 bases that were read are TGTGCCAGCAGTCCCCTGGGGGGCCAAAAC.

In this sample, this clone turned up a few times. Here the gene names and germline are mouse. Read coverage stops 4 residues before the CDR3 terminus; the germline J gene supplies the remainder. V is TRBV19 and J is TRBJ2-4, with D maybe TRBD2 (7 bases). CDR3 size: 15 residues. The V and J ends lost 2 bases and 0 bases respectively, with 10 bases between them. CDR1 is FNHDT, CDR2 SITEND, per germline (reference sequence). The CDR3 DNA, read in part, is TGTGCCAGCAGTATCCTGGGGGCTAGTCAAAAC. It yields the protein CASSILGASQN. The full CDR3 sequence reads CASSILGASQNTLYF. Full variable domain (missing parts from reference TRBV19 and TRBJ2-4): GGIITQTPKFLIGQEGQKLTLKCQQNFNHDTMYWYRQDSGKGLRLIYYSITENDLQKGDLSEGYDASREKKSSFSLTVTSAQKNEMAVFLCASSILGASQNTLYFGAGTRLSVL.

Points on this clone: DNA and listed protein disagree at residue 11, so the protein shown here was translated from the DNA. Gene names follow the mouse nomenclature. The read stops 3 residues short of the end of the CDR3; the missing end is completed from the germline J gene. The rearrangement links TRBV1 to TRBJ1-6; unclear D gene. Being an ORF, TRBJ1-6 has a function that is uncertain. Germline CDR1 reads NSQYPW; CDR2 reads LRSPGD (reference sequence). This CDR3 is built from 14 residues. V was pared by 3 bases and J by 2 bases, with 5 bases between. CDR3 region: CTCSANAYNSPLYF. Incomplete CDR3 DNA: TGCACCTGCAGTGCTAATGCCTATAATTCGCCC.

As regards this clone: The germline and genes are mouse ones. The CDR3 goes on 4 residues after the read ends, and that part is filled in from the germline J gene. V usage is TRBV19 and J usage is TRBJ2-7, with D unresolved. Trimming pared 2 bases from V and 2 bases from J, leaving 8 bases between. The CDR3 is 13 amino acids. Germline CDR1 FNHDT, CDR2 SITEND (reference sequence). The CDR3 here is CASSMNRAYEQYF. Partial CDR3 DNA: TGTGCCAGCAGTATGAACAGAGCCTAT.

This clone has just a few counts. Genes here carry mouse names. The read comes to an end 4 residues before the CDR3 does, leaving the germline J gene to fill in the end. The rearrangement uses TRBV1 and TRBJ2-5, with a possible D match to TRBD2 (7 bases). CDR3 length equals 16 residues. The germline V gene encodes CDR1 NSQYPW and CDR2 LRSPGD (reference sequence). Trimming removed 0 bases at V and 0 bases at J, with 10 bases between. CDR3 DNA, as far as it was read: TGCACCTGCAGTGCAGAGGGGGGCATTAACCAAGAC. As protein: CTCSAEGGINQD. The CDR3 as a whole reads CTCSAEGGINQDTQYF.

This clone is categorized as medium-sized. Genes here carry mouse names. The read stops 4 residues short of the end of the CDR3; the missing end is completed from the germline J gene. The chain joins TRBV13-2 to TRBJ2-1; 10 positions agree with TRBD2. V lost 1 base to trimming and J lost 5 bases; unmatched junction nucleotides: 3. CDR3 size: 15 residues. CDR1 is NNHNN and CDR2 is SYGAGS in the germline V gene (reference sequence). CDR3 amino acids: CASGDLGGRDAEQFF. The CDR3 bases that were read are TGTGCCAGCGGTGATCTGGGGGGGCGCGATGCT.

This clone showed up just a few times. Gene labels here are mouse ones. The read ends 4 residues before the CDR3 terminus; that terminus is restored from the germline J gene. The chain combines TRBV13-1 with TRBJ2-3; 10 nucleotides match TRBD2. Trimming at V came to 0 bases and at J to 2 bases, leaving 3 bases not matched to a gene. Looked up from germline, CDR1 is NSHNY and CDR2 is SYGAGN. This CDR3 contains 16 residues. The CDR3 spells CASSDETGGDAETLYF. The CDR3 DNA, read in part, is TGTGCCAGCAGTGATGAAACTGGGGGGGATGCAGAA.

Concerning this clone: Any gene name here is a mouse gene name. With the read ending 4 residues before the CDR3 end, the germline J gene is used to fill in that end. The J gene is TRBJ2-1, the V gene TRBV13-2, with 8 bases fitting TRBD2. The CDR3 has 12 amino acids. Trimming took 5 bases from V and 5 from J; bases not matched to a gene: 0. Per the germline V gene, CDR1 is NNHNN and CDR2 is SYGAGS (reference sequence). This CDR3 is CASGWGDAEQFF. The CDR3 DNA, read in part, is TGTGCCAGCGGCTGGGGGGATGCT.

By its share, this clone is medium-sized (0.01 to 0.1%). The gene names given are mouse names. The CDR3 end falls 4 residues outside the read, so it is completed with the germline J gene. J is TRBJ2-1 and V is TRBV13-3, with D possibly matching TRBD1 (6 bases). With 5 bases removed from V and 1 base from J, the gap between germline ends came to 7 bases. Germline assignment: CDR1 NNHDY and CDR2 SYVADS. The CDR3 covers 13 residues. The CDR3 protein is CASSRGNYAEQFF. CDR3 DNA, as far as it was read: TGTGCCAGCAGCAGGGGCAACTATGCT.

This clone was found many times. Gene names are the mouse ones. The read terminates 4 residues before the CDR3 end, so the remaining end is supplied by the germline J gene. The chain is built from TRBV13-3 and TRBJ2-5, with 9 bases identical to TRBD2. Trimming cost V 0 bases and J 1 base; bases outside gene matches: 6. This CDR3 is built from 17 residues. Per germline, CDR1 NNHDY and CDR2 SYVADS. Incomplete CDR3 DNA: TGTGCCAGCAGTGATGCGGACTGGGGCGAGGACCAAGAC. This codes for CASSDADWGEDQD. The entire CDR3 is CASSDADWGEDQDTQYF.